Shown below are 26 T cell receptor beta chains from a single sample sequenced in a study of neurological immune-mediated disorders. From the 5' RACE reads, TCRdb called clonotypes with MiXCR, one entry per CDR3 protein. This table has 40,000 to 60,000 distinct CDR3 sequences, around 13% appearing once. Time point specified: longitudinal time-point 2. The sample was PBMCs. Source of these receptors: a male donor with HTLV-1-associated myelopathy (HAM/TSP).

This clonotype was found many times. The CDR3 loop is CASSLGGVAFF. The CDR3 DNA follows: TGTGCCAGCAGCTTAGGGGGGGTGGCTTTCTTT. The chain joins TRBV7-2 to TRBJ1-1; possibly TRBD1 for D (5 bases). The CDR3 sequence is 11 residues long. Per germline, CDR1 SGHTA and CDR2 FQGNSA. V lost 1 base to trimming and J lost 11 bases, with 8 bases between them.

For this clonotype: Just one base apart from a much larger clone, this may be a read error. The CDR3: CASALGGFPTDTQYF. CDR3 in DNA: TGTGCCAGCGCTCTCGGGGGCTTCCCCACAGATACGCAGTATTTT. The V call is TRBV5-5, the J call TRBJ2-3; possibly TRBD1 or TRBD2 for D (6 bases each). CDR1 is SGHKS and CDR2 is YYEKEE in the germline V gene (reference sequence). This CDR3 is 15 amino acids long. Trimming took off 7 bases at V and 2 bases at J, with 17 bases between the two ends.

Regarding this clonotype: An end of the junction differs from the germline gene, which may be a read error. The V call is TRBV12-3 or TRBV12-4, the J call TRBJ1-1; D is ambiguous. The CDR3 sequence is 14 residues long. In DNA form, the CDR3 reads TGTGACAGCAGTCTAGGGCCTCTGGCCACTGAAGCTTTCTTT. Translating it yields CDSSLGPLATEAFF.

This clonotype was counted at least ten times. The CDR3 DNA reads TGCGCCAGCAAGTTCCAGGGTGGGGCAGATACGCAGTATTTT. Amino acids: CASKFQGGADTQYF. This rearrangement joins TRBV5-1 to TRBJ2-3, with a tentative D call TRBD1 (5 bases). Germline V gives CDR1 SGHRS, CDR2 YFSETQ. This CDR3 spans 14 amino acids. Trimming cost V 6 bases and J 4 bases, with 15 bases left between them. Based on the CDR3 plus reference TRBV5-1 and TRBJ2-3, the full variable domain is KAGVTQTPRYLIKTRGQQVTLSCSPISGHRSVSWYQQTPGQGLQFLFEYFSETQRNKGNFPGRFSGRQFSNSRSEMNVSTLELGDSALYLCASKFQGGADTQYFGPGTRLTVL.

This clonotype was counted many times. The J gene is TRBJ1-2, the V gene TRBV12-3 or TRBV12-4; tentative D call: TRBD1 (6 bases). The CDR3 sequence is 15 residues long. V lost 6 bases and J lost 6, with 20 bases in between. The CDR3 is CASRDFQRGADGYTF. CDR3 bases: TGTGCCAGCAGGGACTTTCAACGGGGGGCGGATGGCTACACCTTC.

Note on this clonotype: This clone may be a read error of a much larger clone one base away. The chain recombines TRBV6-5 with TRBJ2-5, with D hard to call. This CDR3 spans 11 amino acids. Germline V lookup: CDR1 MNHEY, CDR2 SVGAGI. The CDR3 region has the DNA TGTGCCAGCAGTTACTCGGAGAACCAGTACTTC. It yields the protein CASSYSENQYF.

This clonotype was observed a few times. This clone may be a read error of a much larger clone one base away. This chain joins TRBV20-1 and TRBJ1-2, with a weak D call TRBD1 (5 bases). The CDR3 sequence is 15 residues long. Germline CDR1 DFQATT, CDR2 SNEGSKA (reference sequence). CDR3 sequence reads: CSARDRGRVDYGDTF. In nucleotides, the CDR3 is TGCAGTGCTAGAGATCGGGGCAGGGTAGACTATGGCGACACCTTC.

This clonotype was seen many times. The chain couples TRBV24-1 to TRBJ2-1; unclear D gene. Germline V gives CDR1 KGHDR, CDR2 SFDVKD. The CDR3 contains 14 residues. V was trimmed by 3 bases and J by 3 bases, leaving 8 bases between them. The DNA for the CDR3 is TGTGCCACCAGTGATATGTCTTACTACAATGAGCAGTTCTTC. It yields the protein CATSDMSYYNEQFF.

Many counts were recorded for this clonotype. The genes are TRBV20-1 and TRBJ2-6; TRBD2 matches 11 bases. Trimming removed 6 bases from V and 2 bases from J; junction bases left unmatched: 9. The CDR3 is 17 amino acids. CDR1 and CDR2 from the germline V gene are DFQATT and SNEGSKA (reference sequence). CDR3 loop: CSATALAGGAGANVLTF. The CDR3, as DNA: TGCAGTGCCACCGCTCTAGCGGGGGGCGCTGGGGCCAACGTCCTGACTTTC.

This clonotype was picked up many times. The gene calls are TRBV11-3 and TRBJ1-2, with D uncertain. This CDR3 is built from 14 residues. Trimming removed 1 base at V and 4 bases at J, with 10 bases between. Germline V lookup: CDR1 SGHNT, CDR2 YENEEA. CDR3 DNA sequence: TGTGCCAGCAGCTTAGGTACTACGATCTATGGCTACACCTTC. Translating it yields CASSLGTTIYGYTF.

A word on this clonotype: Just one base apart from a much larger clone, this may be a read error. The chain is built from TRBV20-1 and TRBJ2-7; 9 bases match TRBD2. Germline loops: CDR1 DFQATT, CDR2 SNEGSKA (reference sequence). The CDR3 is 15 amino acids. The CDR3 reads CSARRVAGASSEQYF. In nucleotides, the CDR3 is TGCAGTGCTAGACGTGTAGCGGGGGCCTCCTCCGAGCAGTACTTC.

This clonotype was seen only a few times. The V gene is TRBV11-2, the J gene TRBJ1-1; 8 bases are a match to TRBD1. Trimming removed 0 bases from V and 5 bases from J; junction bases left unmatched: 8. In germline, CDR1 is SGHAT, CDR2 FQNNGV. The CDR3 loop spans 16 amino acids. CDR3 DNA sequence: TGTGCCAGCAGCTTAGATCTCGGCAGGGGGCAAACTGAAGCTTTCTTT. Its translation: CASSLDLGRGQTEAFF. Full variable domain (missing parts from reference TRBV11-2 and TRBJ1-1): EAGVAQSPRYKIIEKRQSVAFWCNPISGHATLYWYQQILGQGPKLLIQFQNNGVVDDSQLPKDRFSAERLKGVDSTLKIQPAKLEDSAVYLCASSLDLGRGQTEAFFGQGTRLTVV.

This clonotype occurred many times. The V and J genes are TRBV24-1 and TRBJ1-5; the match to TRBD1 covers 8 bases. The CDR3 consists of 16 residues. CDR1 is KGHDR and CDR2 is SFDVKD in the germline V gene. J was trimmed by 1 base and V by 4 bases; bases with no gene match: 5. CDR3: CATSDPTGESNQPQHF. DNA of the CDR3: TGTGCCACCAGTGACCCGACAGGGGAGAGCAATCAGCCCCAGCATTTT.

This clonotype has at least ten counts. CDR3 nucleotides: TGTGCCAGCAGCTTGGTCGGGACCGGGGCCAACGTCCTGACTTTC. Translation gives CASSLVGTGANVLTF. This chain connects TRBV5-5 to TRBJ2-6; D tentatively fits TRBD1 or TRBD2 (5 bases each). The V and J ends lost 0 bases and 4 bases respectively, with 8 bases between them. Germline CDR1 SGHKS, CDR2 YYEKEE (reference sequence). This CDR3 is built from 15 residues.

This clonotype was found many times. The CDR3 nucleotides read TGTGCCAGCAGTCCCCGACACACAGATACGCAGTATTTT. Translation gives CASSPRHTDTQYF. This chain connects TRBV2 to TRBJ2-3; D uncertain. The CDR3 extends over 13 amino acids. CDR1 is SNHLY, CDR2 FYNNEI, per germline. V lost 5 bases and J 2 bases, leaving 8 bases between the germline ends.

The gene calls are TRBV5-1 and TRBJ1-1, with D perhaps matching TRBD1 (5 bases). The V end lost 6 bases, the J end lost 3 bases, and 18 bases lay between the germline ends. Germline V gives CDR1 SGHRS, CDR2 YFSETQ. CDR3 size: 15 residues. The CDR3 region has the DNA TGCGCCAGCATCCGTCTTACAGGCCTGGACACTGAAGCTTTCTTT. It is translated as CASIRLTGLDTEAFF.

This clonotype was seen ten or more times. The chain is built from TRBV20-1 and TRBJ2-1; possible D gene TRBD2, 6 bases. The CDR3 contains 10 residues. The germline gives CDR1 DFQATT, CDR2 SNEGSKA (reference sequence). V was shortened by 3 bases and J by 11 bases, with 8 bases between the two germline ends. Written as DNA, the CDR3 is TGCAGTGCTAGTGCGGGGAAGCAGTTCTTC. Translating gives CSASAGKQFF.

This clonotype was seen repeatedly, ten times or more. The genes are TRBV7-6 and TRBJ2-1, with 10 bases matching TRBD2. J was trimmed by 6 bases and V by 5 bases; bases with no gene match: 4. From germline, CDR1 is SGHVS and CDR2 FNYEAQ. This CDR3 comprises 14 residues. DNA of the CDR3: TGTGCCAGCAGCGCTAGCGGGGGACGCAATGAGCAGTTCTTC. As protein: CASSASGGRNEQFF.

This clonotype was counted at least ten times. The chain carries TRBV5-5 and TRBJ2-7; tentatively, D is TRBD1 (5 bases). Trimming pared 0 bases from V and 5 bases from J, leaving 6 bases between. The CDR3 totals 12 residues. The germline gives CDR1 SGHKS, CDR2 YYEKEE (reference sequence). The chain's CDR3 is CASSLAGNEQYF. DNA of the CDR3: TGTGCCAGCAGCTTGGCAGGGAACGAGCAGTACTTC.

At least ten counts were recorded for this clonotype. The J gene is TRBJ1-2, the V gene TRBV6-2 or TRBV6-3, with D tentatively TRBD1 (5 bases). Germline V gene lookup returns CDR1 MNHEY and CDR2 SVGEGT. This CDR3 is 14 amino acids long. V lost 7 bases and J 2 bases, leaving 14 bases between the germline ends. The CDR3 nucleotides read TGTGCCAGCAAGCGGGACGGACAAAACTATGGCTACACCTTC. Its translation: CASKRDGQNYGYTF.

This clonotype was seen ten or more times. This chain uses TRBV6-5 with TRBJ1-5; TRBD1 matches 7 bases. Germline CDR1 MNHEY, CDR2 SVGAGI. Germline trimming cut 4 bases from V and 7 bases from J; bases unmatched to any gene: 10. The CDR3 is made up of 15 amino acids. This chain's CDR3 is CASSSRQGGGQPQHF. The CDR3 coding sequence is TGTGCCAGCAGTTCTAGACAGGGCGGAGGGCAGCCCCAGCATTTT.

Ten or more counts support this clonotype. CDR3 nucleotide sequence: TGCGCCAGCAGCTTACAGGGTGACTATGGCTACACCTTC. This gives the protein CASSLQGDYGYTF. The chain recombines TRBV5-1 with TRBJ1-2, with D possibly being TRBD1 (6 bases). The CDR3 consists of 13 residues. Trimming took 2 bases from V and 3 from J, leaving 8 bases between them. Germline V lookup: CDR1 SGHRS, CDR2 YFSETQ. Full variable domain (remainder filled in from reference TRBV5-1 and TRBJ1-2): KAGVTQTPRYLIKTRGQQVTLSCSPISGHRSVSWYQQTPGQGLQFLFEYFSETQRNKGNFPGRFSGRQFSNSRSEMNVSTLELGDSALYLCASSLQGDYGYTFGSGTRLTVV.

This clonotype has ten or more counts. The chain uses TRBV27 and TRBJ1-1, with D unresolved. CDR3 size: 11 residues. Germline V lookup: CDR1 MNHEY, CDR2 SMNVEV (reference sequence). Trimming shortened V by 8 bases and J by 0 bases, and 4 bases separated the two germline ends. The CDR3 loop is CASVMNTEAFF. The CDR3 bases are TGTGCCAGCGTAATGAACACTGAAGCTTTCTTT.

V and J are TRBV19 and TRBJ1-1; 7 bases fit TRBD1. The V gene's germline CDR1 is LNHDA and CDR2 SQIVND (reference sequence). V was clipped by 6 bases and J by 1 base; unmatched bases: 8. CDR3 length: 15 amino acids. The CDR3 bases are TGTGCCAGTAGACCGGACAGGCGGAGGAACACTGAAGCTTTCTTT. It specifies CASRPDRRRNTEAFF.

This clonotype was picked up many times. The rearrangement joins TRBV20-1 to TRBJ1-2, with 9 bases aligning to TRBD1. The CDR3 extends over 15 amino acids. In germline, CDR1 is DFQATT, CDR2 SNEGSKA (reference sequence). J was trimmed by 4 bases and V by 0 bases; bases with no gene match: 6. Written as DNA, the CDR3 is TGCAGTGCTAGAGATACAGGGGGCGTAGTCTATGGCTACACCTTC. Its translation is CSARDTGGVVYGYTF.

The table lists this clonotype with a few counts. The rearrangement uses TRBV20-1 and TRBJ2-1, with D perhaps given as TRBD1 or TRBD2 (5 bases each). The V and J ends lost 4 bases and 0 bases respectively, with 13 bases between them. The V gene's germline CDR1 is DFQATT and CDR2 SNEGSKA (reference sequence). The length of the CDR3 is 15 residues. The CDR3 DNA follows: TGCAGTGCTATAATCGGGGCCTCCTCCTACAATGAGCAGTTCTTC. It translates to CSAIIGASSYNEQFF.